This T cell receptor (beta chain) appears in the sequencing data of a study of CD8 T cells in Susac syndrome. RNA amounts of about 0.5 to 1 ug underwent reverse transcription with random hexamers. TCRdb independently ran MiXCR on the immunoSEQ multiplex PCR reads; one entry per CDR3 protein. The sample lists about 100,000 distinct CDR3 sequences, 95% occurring once. Overall study findings and caveats: Total CD8+ and CD8+ TEMRA repertoires contained 15 to 20 and five Susac-specific public clones, respectively.

Concerning this clonotype: Its antigen remains unknown.

Per the germline V gene, CDR1 is KGHSH and CDR2 is LQKENI. The ends were cut back, 0 bases at V and 5 bases at J, with 11 bases in the middle. The CDR3 has 15 residues. Blood CD8+ and CD4+ T cells underwent high-throughput TCR beta sequencing. What was sequenced was CD8+ T cells from PBMCs. The rearrangement joins TRBV18 to TRBJ2-1; D remains ambiguous. This TCR derives from a human donor with Susac syndrome. The CDR3 protein is CASSPPKGKDNEQFF. For the CDR3, the DNA is TGTGCCAGCTCACCACCAAAGGGTAAGGACAATGAGCAGTTCTTC.